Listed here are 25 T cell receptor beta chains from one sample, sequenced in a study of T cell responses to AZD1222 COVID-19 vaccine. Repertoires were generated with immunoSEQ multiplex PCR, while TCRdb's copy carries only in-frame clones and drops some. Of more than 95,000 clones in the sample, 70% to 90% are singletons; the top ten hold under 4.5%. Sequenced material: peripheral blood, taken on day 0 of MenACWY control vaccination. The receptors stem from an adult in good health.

CDR3 DNA: TGTGCCAGCAGTTACTCCGACTTGGGGGAGCGGAACACTGAAGCTTTCTTT. This translates into CASSYSDLGERNTEAFF. The J gene is TRBJ1-1, the V gene TRBV6-2 or TRBV6-3; tentatively, D is TRBD1 (5 bases). CDR3 length equals 17 residues. Trimming left V 0 bases short and J 1 base short, with 15 bases between. Germline CDR1 MNHEY, CDR2 SVGEGT.

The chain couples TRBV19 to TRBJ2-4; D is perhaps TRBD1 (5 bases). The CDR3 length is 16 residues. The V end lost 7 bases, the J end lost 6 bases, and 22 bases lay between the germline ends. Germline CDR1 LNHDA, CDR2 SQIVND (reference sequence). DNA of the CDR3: TGTGCCAGTACCCCCGACAGATTGGGTGACAGAAACATTCAGTACTTC. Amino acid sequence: CASTPDRLGDRNIQYF.

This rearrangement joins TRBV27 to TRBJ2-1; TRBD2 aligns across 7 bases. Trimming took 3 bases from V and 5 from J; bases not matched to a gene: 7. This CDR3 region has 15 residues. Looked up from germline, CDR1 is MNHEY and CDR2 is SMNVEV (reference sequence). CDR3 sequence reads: CASSLPSGLNNEQFF. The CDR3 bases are TGTGCCAGCAGTTTGCCTAGCGGCCTCAACAATGAGCAGTTCTTC.

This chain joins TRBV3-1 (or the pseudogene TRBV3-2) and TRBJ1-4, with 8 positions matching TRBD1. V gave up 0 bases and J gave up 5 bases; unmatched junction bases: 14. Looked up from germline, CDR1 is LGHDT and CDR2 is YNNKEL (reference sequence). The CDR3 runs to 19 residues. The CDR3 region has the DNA TGTGCCAGCAGCCAAGAACCTACTAGGACAGGGCGAGGGAATGAAAAACTGTTTTTT. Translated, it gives CASSQEPTRTGRGNEKLFF.

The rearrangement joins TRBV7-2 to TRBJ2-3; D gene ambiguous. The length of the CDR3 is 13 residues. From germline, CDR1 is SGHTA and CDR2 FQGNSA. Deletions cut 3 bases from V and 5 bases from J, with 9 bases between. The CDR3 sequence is CASSLSGLDTQYF. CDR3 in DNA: TGTGCCAGCAGCTTGTCGGGTTTAGATACGCAGTATTTT.

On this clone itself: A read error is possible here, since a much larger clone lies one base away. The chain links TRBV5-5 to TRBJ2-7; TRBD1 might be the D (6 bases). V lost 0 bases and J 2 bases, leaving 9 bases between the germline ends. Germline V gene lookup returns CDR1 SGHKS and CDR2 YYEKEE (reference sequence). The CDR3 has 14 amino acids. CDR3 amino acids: CASSLGAGAYEQYF. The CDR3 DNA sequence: TGTGCCAGCAGCTTGGGGGCAGGGGCCTACGAGCAGTACTTC. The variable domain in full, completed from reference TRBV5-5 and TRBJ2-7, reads DAGVTQSPTHLIKTRGQQVTLRCSPISGHKSVSWYQQVLGQGPQFIFQYYEKEERGRGNFPDRFSARQFPNYSSELNVNALLLGDSALYLCASSLGAGAYEQYFGPGTRLTVT.

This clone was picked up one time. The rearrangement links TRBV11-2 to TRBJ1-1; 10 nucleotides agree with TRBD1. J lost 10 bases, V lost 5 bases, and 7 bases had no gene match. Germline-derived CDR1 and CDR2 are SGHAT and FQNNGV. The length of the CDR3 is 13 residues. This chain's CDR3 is CASSPDRGWSAFF. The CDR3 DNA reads TGTGCCAGCAGCCCGGACAGGGGGTGGTCAGCTTTCTTT.

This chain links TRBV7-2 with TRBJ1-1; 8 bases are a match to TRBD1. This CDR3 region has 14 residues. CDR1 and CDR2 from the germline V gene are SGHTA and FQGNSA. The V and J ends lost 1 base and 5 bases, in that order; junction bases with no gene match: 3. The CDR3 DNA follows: TGTGCCAGCAGCTTAGACAGGGGGAGGACTGAAGCTTTCTTT. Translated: CASSLDRGRTEAFF.

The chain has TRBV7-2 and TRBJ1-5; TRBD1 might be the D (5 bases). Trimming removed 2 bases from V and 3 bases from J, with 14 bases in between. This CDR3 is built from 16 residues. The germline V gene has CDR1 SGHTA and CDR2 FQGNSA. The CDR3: CASSLSPPGHNQPQHF. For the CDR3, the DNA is TGTGCCAGCAGCTTATCCCCTCCGGGGCACAATCAGCCCCAGCATTTT.

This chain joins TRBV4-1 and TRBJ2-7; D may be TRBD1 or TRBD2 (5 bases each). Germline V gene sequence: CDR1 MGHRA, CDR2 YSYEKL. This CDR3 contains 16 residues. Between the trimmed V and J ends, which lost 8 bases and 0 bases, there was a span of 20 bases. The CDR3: CASQPNRDASSYEQYF. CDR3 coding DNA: TGCGCCAGCCAACCTAACCGGGACGCCAGCTCCTACGAGCAGTACTTC.

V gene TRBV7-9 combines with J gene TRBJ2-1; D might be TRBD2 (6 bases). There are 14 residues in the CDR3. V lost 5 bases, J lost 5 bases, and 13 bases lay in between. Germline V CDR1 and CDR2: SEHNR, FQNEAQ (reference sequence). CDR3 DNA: TGTGCCAGCAGCACCGCGGGGTTAAACAATGAGCAGTTCTTC. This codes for CASSTAGLNNEQFF.

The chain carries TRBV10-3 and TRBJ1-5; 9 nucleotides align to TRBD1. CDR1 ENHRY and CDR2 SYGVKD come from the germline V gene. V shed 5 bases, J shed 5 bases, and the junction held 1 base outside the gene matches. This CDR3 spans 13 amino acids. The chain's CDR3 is CAISWDRDQPQHF. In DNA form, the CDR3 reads TGTGCCATCAGTTGGGACAGGGATCAGCCCCAGCATTTT.

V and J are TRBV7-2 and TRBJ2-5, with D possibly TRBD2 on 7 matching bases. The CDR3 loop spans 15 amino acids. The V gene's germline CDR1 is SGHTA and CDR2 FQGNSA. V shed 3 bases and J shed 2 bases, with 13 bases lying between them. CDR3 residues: CASSLGGGFQETQYF. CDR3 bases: TGTGCCAGCAGCTTGGGAGGGGGGTTTCAAGAGACCCAGTACTTC. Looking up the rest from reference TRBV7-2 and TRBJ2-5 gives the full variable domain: GAGVSQSPSNKVTEKGKDVELRCDPISGHTALYWYRQSLGQGLEFLIYFQGNSAPDKSGLPSDRFSAERTGGSVSTLTIQRTQQEDSAVYLCASSLGGGFQETQYFGPGTRLLVL.

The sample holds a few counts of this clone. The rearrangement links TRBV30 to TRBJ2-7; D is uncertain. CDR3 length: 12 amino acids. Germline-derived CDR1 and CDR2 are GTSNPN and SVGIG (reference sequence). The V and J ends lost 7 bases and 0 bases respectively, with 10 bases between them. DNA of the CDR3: TGTGCCTCCGAAGTAAGCTCCTACGAGCAGTACTTC. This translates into CASEVSSYEQYF. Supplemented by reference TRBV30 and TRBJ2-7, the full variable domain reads SQTIHQWPATLVQPVGSPLSLECTVEGTSNPNLYWYRQAAGRGLQLLFYSVGIGQISSEVPQNLSASRPQDRQFILSSKKLLLSDSGFYLCASEVSSYEQYFGPGTRLTVT.

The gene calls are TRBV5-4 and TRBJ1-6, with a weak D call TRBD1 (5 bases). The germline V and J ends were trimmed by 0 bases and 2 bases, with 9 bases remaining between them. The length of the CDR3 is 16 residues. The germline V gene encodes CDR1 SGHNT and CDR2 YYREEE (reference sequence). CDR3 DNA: TGTGCCAGCAGCTTGGGCAGGGACCCCTATAATTCACCCCTCCACTTT. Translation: CASSLGRDPYNSPLHF.

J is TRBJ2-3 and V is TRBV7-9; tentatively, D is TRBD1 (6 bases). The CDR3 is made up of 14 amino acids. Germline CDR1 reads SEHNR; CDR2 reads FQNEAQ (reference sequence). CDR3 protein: CAWGQSPSTDTQYF. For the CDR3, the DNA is TGTGCTTGGGGGCAGTCCCCTAGCACAGATACGCAGTATTTT.

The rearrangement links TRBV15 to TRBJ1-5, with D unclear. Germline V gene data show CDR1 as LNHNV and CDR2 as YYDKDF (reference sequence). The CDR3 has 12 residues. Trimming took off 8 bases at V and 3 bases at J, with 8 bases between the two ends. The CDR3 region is CATSMPNQPQHF. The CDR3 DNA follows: TGTGCCACCTCCATGCCCAATCAGCCCCAGCATTTT. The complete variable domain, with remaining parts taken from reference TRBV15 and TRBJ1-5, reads DAMVIQNPRYQVTQFGKPVTLSCSQTLNHNVMYWYQQKSSQAPKLLFHYYDKDFNNEADTPDNFQSRRPNTSFCFLDIRSPGLGDTAMYLCATSMPNQPQHFGDGTRLSIL.

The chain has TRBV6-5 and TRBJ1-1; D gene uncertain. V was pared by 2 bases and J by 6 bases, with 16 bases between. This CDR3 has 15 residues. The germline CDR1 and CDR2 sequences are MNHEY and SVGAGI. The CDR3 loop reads CASSYRIGRSAEAFF. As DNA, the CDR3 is TGTGCCAGCAGTTACCGAATAGGGAGGAGCGCTGAAGCTTTCTTT.

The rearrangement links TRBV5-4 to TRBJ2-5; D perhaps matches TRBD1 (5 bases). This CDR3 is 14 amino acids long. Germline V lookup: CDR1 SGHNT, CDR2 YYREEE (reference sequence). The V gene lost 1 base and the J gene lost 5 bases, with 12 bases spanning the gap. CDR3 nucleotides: TGTGCCAGCAGCTTGTATCGACAGTGGGAGACCCAGTACTTC. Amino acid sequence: CASSLYRQWETQYF.

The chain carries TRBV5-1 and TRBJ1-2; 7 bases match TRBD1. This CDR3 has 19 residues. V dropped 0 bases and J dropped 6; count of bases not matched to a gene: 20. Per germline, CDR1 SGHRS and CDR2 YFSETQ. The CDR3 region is CASSLASIRTGEGKNGYTF. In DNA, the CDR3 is TGCGCCAGCAGCTTGGCGTCAATCAGGACAGGAGAAGGTAAAAATGGCTACACCTTC.

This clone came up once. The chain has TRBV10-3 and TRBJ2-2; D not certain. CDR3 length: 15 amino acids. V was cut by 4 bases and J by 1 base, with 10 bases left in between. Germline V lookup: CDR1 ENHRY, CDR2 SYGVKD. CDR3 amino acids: CAISAAELNTGELFF. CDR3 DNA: TGTGCCATCAGTGCTGCGGAGCTGAACACCGGGGAGCTGTTTTTT.

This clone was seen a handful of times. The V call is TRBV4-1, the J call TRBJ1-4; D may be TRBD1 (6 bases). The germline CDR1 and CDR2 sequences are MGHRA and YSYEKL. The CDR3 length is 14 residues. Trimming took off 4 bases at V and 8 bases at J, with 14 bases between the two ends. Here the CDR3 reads CASSPGGGDEKLFF. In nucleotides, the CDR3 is TGCGCCAGCAGCCCAGGAGGGGGGGACGAAAAACTGTTTTTT.

The CDR3 bases are TGCGCCAGCAACCAGCAGGGTATCGGTCCAACTAATGAAAAACTGTTTTTT. It is translated as CASNQQGIGPTNEKLFF. The chain links TRBV4-1 to TRBJ1-4, with a weak D call TRBD1 (5 bases). The germline CDR1 and CDR2 sequences are MGHRA and YSYEKL. Trimming took 7 bases from V and 0 from J, leaving 18 bases between them. The CDR3 is made up of 17 amino acids.

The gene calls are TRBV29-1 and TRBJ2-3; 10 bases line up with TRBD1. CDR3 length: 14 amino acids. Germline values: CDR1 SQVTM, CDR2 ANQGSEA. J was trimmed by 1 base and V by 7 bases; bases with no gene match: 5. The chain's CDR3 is CSETGTGGTDTQYF. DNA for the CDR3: TGCAGCGAAACCGGGACAGGGGGCACAGATACGCAGTATTTT.

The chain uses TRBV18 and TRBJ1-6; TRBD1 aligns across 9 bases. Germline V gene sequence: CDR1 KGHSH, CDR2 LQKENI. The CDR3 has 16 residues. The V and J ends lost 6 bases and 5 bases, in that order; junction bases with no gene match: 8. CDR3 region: CASSLYRTGDNSPLHF. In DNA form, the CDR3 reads TGTGCCAGCTCCCTCTATAGGACAGGGGATAATTCACCCCTCCACTTT.